This T cell receptor (beta chain) was found in a study of blood T cells in healthy people across ages. With a J-beta primer mix and a sample-barcoded 5' primer, a second PCR ran roughly 7 to 11 cycles. MiXCR was run by TCRdb on the 5' RACE reads, yielding one entry per CDR3 protein. The table records 750,000 to 850,000 distinct CDR3 sequences, about 25% of them present only once. These data were also filed under a second study, of T cells of mothers and their children.

The sample taken for sequencing was blood. This receptor was identified in a boy aged 5-17 years in good health.

The CDR3 is CSVRTQGSNYGYTF. The CDR3 DNA follows: TGCAGCGTTCGGACACAGGGGTCCAACTATGGCTACACCTTC. The chain is built from TRBV29-1 and TRBJ1-2; 7 nucleotides align to TRBD1. After removal of 5 bases from V and 2 bases from J, the junction contained 8 bases not matched to a gene. The V gene's germline CDR1 is SQVTM and CDR2 ANQGSEA. The CDR3 has 14 residues.